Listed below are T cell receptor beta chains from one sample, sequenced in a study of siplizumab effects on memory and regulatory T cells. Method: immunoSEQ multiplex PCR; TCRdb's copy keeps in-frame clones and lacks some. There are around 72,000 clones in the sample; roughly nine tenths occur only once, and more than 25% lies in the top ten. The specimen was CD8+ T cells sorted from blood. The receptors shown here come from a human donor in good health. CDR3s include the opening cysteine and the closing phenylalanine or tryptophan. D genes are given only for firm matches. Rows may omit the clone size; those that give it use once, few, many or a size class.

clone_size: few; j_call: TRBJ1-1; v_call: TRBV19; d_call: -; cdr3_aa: CASSIDPGPGHTEAFF; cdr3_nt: TGTGCCAGTAGTATAGATCCCGGCCCAGGGCACACTGAAGCTTTCTTT
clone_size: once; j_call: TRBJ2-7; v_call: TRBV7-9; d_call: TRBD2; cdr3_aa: CASSVAGMPEQYF; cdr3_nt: TGTGCCAGCAGCGTAGCGGGAATGCCGGAGCAGTACTTC
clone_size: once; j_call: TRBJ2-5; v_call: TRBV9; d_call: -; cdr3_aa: CASSREVSQETQYF; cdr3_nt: TGTGCCAGCAGCCGAGAGGTGTCCCAAGAGACCCAGTACTTC
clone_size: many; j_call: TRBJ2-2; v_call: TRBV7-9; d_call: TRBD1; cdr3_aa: CASSLGQGTDTGELFF; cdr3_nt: TGTGCCAGCAGCTTAGGACAGGGGACAGACACCGGGGAGCTGTTTTTT
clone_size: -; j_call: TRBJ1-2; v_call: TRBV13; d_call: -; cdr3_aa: CASSLEEDYTF; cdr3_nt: TGTGCCAGCAGCTTAGAAGAAGACTACACCTTC
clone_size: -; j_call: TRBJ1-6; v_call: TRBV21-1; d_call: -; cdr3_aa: CASSNLPTGWNSPLHF; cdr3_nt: TGTGCCAGCAGCAACTTACCGACAGGGTGGAATTCACCCCTCCACTTT
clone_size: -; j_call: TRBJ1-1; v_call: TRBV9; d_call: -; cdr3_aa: CASSAGILNTEAFF; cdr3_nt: TGTGCCAGCAGCGCGGGGATCCTGAACACTGAAGCTTTCTTT
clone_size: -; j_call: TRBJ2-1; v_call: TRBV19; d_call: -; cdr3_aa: CASSPYQGGSNNEQFF; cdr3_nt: TGTGCCAGTAGTCCCTATCAGGGGGGATCTAACAATGAGCAGTTCTTC
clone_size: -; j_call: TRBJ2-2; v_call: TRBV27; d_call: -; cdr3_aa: CASSGGIGGELFF; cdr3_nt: TGTGCCAGCAGTGGGGGGATTGGCGGGGAGCTGTTTTTT
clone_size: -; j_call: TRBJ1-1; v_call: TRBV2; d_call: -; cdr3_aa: CAILTGAEAFF; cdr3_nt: TGTGCCATTCTGACGGGCGCTGAAGCTTTCTTT
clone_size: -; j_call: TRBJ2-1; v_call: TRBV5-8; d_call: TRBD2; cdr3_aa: CASSSGASGRVIRYNEQFF; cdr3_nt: TGTGCCAGCAGTTCCGGGGCTAGCGGGAGAGTTATTAGGTACAATGAGCAGTTCTTC
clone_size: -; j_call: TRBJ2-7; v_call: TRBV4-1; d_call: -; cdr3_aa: CASSPAAGTSEQYF; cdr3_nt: TGCGCCAGCAGCCCTGCAGCCGGGACCTCCGAGCAGTACTTC
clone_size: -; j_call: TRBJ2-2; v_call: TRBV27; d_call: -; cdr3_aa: CASSFGGPGELFF; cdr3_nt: TGTGCCAGCAGTTTCGGGGGGCCCGGGGAGCTGTTTTTT
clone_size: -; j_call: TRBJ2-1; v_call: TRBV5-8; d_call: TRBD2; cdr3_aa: CASRSELAGGGDEQFF; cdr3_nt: TGTGCCAGCAGATCTGAACTAGCGGGAGGCGGAGATGAGCAGTTCTTC
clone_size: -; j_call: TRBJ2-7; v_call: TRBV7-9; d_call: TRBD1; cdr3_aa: CASSSPGQVGYEQYF; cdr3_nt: TGTGCCAGCAGCTCGCCCGGACAGGTAGGGTACGAGCAGTACTTC
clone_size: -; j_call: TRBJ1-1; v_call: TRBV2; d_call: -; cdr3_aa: CARWGTEAFF; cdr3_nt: TGTGCCAGATGGGGGACTGAAGCTTTCTTT
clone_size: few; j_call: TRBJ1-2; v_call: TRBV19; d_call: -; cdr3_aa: CASASWDYGYTF; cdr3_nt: TGTGCCAGCGCATCGTGGGACTATGGCTACACCTTC
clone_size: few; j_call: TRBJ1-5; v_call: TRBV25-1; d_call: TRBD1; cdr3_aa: CASSDQGANQPQHF; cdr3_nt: TGTGCCAGCAGTGATCAGGGGGCCAATCAGCCCCAGCATTTT
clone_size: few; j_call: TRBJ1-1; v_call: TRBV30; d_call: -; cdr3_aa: CAWSVELARTEAFF; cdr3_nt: TGTGCCTGGAGTGTAGAGCTAGCAAGGACTGAAGCTTTCTTT
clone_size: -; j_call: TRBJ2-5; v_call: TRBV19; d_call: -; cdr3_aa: CASSMGAGPETQYF; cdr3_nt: TGTGCCAGTAGTATGGGGGCGGGTCCAGAGACCCAGTACTTC
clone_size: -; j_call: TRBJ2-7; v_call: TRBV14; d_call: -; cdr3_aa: CASSLLSGEGEQYF; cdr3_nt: TGTGCCAGCAGCCTTCTGAGCGGAGAGGGCGAGCAGTACTTC
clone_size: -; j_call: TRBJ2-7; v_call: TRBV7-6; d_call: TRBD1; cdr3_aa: CASSSDRDGYEQYF; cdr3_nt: TGTGCCAGCAGCTCCGACAGGGATGGGTACGAGCAGTACTTC
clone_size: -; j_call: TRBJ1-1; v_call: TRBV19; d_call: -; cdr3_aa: CASHWGAGNTEAFF; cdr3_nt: TGTGCCAGCCACTGGGGGGCGGGGAACACTGAAGCTTTCTTT
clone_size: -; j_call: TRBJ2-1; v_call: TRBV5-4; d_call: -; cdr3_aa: CASSSVQGKDEQFF; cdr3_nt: TGTGCCAGCAGCTCAGTACAGGGTAAGGATGAGCAGTTCTTC
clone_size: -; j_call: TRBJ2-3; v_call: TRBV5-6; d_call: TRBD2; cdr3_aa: CASSSVAGWTQDTQYF; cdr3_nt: TGTGCCAGCAGCTCAGTAGCGGGGTGGACACAGGATACGCAGTATTTT
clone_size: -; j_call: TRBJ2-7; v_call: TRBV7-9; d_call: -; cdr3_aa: CASSLIDEQYF; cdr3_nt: TGTGCCAGCAGCCTAATTGACGAGCAGTACTTC
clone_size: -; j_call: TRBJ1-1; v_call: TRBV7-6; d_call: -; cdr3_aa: CATRDRLNTEAFF; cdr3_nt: TGTGCCACCAGAGACAGGTTGAACACTGAAGCTTTCTTT
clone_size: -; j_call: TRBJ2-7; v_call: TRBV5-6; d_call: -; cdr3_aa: CASSPTAREEQYF; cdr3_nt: TGTGCCAGCAGCCCGACTGCGAGGGAGGAGCAGTACTTC
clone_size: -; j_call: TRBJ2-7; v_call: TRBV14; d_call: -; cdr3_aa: CASSQVREGGGNEQYF; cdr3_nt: TGTGCCAGCAGCCAAGTGCGAGAAGGGGGCGGGAACGAGCAGTACTTC
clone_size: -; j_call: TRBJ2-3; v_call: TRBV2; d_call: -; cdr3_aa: CASITSQTDTQYF; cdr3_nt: TGTGCCAGCATCACTAGCCAAACAGATACGCAGTATTTT
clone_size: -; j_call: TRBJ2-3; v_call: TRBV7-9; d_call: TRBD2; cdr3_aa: CASSSTSGRRENTQYF; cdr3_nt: TGTGCCAGCAGCTCCACTAGCGGGAGAAGGGAGAATACGCAGTATTTT
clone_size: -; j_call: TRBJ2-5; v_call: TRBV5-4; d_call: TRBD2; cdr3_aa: CASSFSGTIETQYF; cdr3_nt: TGTGCCAGCAGCTTTTCCGGGACTATAGAGACCCAGTACTTC
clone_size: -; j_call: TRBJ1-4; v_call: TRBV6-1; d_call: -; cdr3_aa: CASHEAPANEKLFF; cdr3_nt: TGTGCCAGCCACGAGGCGCCGGCTAATGAAAAACTGTTTTTT
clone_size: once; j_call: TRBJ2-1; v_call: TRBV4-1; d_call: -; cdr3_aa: CASSRTTPSSYNEQFF; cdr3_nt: TGCGCCAGCAGCAGGACTACACCGAGCTCCTACAATGAGCAGTTCTTC
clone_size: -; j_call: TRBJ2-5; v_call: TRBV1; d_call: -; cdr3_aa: CTSSQPRTSGQETQYF; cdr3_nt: TGCACCAGCAGCCAACCCCGGACTAGCGGCCAAGAGACCCAGTACTTC
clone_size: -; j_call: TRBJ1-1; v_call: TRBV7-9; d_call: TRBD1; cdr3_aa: CASSTFLQGRTEAFF; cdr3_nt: TGTGCCAGCAGCACATTCCTACAGGGGCGGACTGAAGCTTTCTTT
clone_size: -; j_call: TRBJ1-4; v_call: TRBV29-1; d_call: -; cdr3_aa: CSVVFGPRGEKLFF; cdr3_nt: TGCAGCGTTGTTTTTGGCCCGAGGGGTGAAAAACTGTTTTTT
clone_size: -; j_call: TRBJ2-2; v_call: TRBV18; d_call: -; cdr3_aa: CASSPGSTGELFF; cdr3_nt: TGTGCCAGCTCACCAGGCTCCACCGGGGAGCTGTTTTTT
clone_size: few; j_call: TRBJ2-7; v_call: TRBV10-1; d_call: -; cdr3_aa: CASSPGTLYPHEQYF; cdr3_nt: TGCGCCAGCAGTCCCGGGACACTCTATCCTCACGAGCAGTACTTC
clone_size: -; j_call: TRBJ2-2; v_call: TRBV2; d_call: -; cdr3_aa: CASSERQNTGELFF; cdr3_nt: TGTGCCAGCAGTGAGAGGCAGAACACCGGGGAGCTGTTTTTT
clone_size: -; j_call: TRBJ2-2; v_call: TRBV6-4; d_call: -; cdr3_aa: CASSDWGHTGELFF; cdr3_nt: TGTGCCAGCTCAGATTGGGGACACACCGGGGAGCTGTTTTTT
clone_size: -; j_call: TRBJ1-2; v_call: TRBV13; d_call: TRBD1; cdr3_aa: CASSLLLDRAHGYTF; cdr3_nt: TGTGCCAGCAGCTTATTGCTGGACAGGGCTCATGGCTACACCTTC
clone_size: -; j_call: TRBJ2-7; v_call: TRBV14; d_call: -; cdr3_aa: CASSVGSTAYEQYF; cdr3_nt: TGTGCCAGCAGCGTAGGGTCCACGGCCTACGAGCAGTACTTC
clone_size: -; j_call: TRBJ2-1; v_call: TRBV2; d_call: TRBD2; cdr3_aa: CASSGTGLAGDNEQFF; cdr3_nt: TGTGCCAGCAGTGGGACGGGACTAGCGGGGGATAATGAGCAGTTCTTC
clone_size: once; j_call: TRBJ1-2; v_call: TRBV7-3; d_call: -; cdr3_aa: CASSLGYGAFEGYTF; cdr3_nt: TGTGCCAGCAGCTTAGGGTACGGCGCGTTCGAAGGCTACACCTTC
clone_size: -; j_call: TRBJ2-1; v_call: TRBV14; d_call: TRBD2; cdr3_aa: CASSPLTSGSYNEQFF; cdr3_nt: TGTGCCAGCAGCCCCCTGACTAGCGGGAGCTACAATGAGCAGTTCTTC
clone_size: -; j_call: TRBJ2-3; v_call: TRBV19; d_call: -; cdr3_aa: CASLHNSGDTQYF; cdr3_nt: TGTGCCAGCCTCCACAACTCGGGAGATACGCAGTATTTT
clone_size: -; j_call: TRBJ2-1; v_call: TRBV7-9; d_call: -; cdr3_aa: CASSFIGSNEQFF; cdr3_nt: TGTGCCAGCAGCTTCATAGGGTCCAATGAGCAGTTCTTC
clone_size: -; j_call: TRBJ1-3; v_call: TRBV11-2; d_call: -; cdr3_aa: CARGRHGDSGNTIYF; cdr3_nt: TGTGCCAGGGGAAGGCATGGAGACTCTGGAAACACCATATATTTT
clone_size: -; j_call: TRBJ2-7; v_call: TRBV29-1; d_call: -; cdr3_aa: CSVSGGQYEQYF; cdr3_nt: TGCAGCGTTTCGGGGGGCCAATACGAGCAGTACTTC
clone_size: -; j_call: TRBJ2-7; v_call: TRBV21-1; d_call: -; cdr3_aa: CASSNVRSYEQYF; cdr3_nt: TGTGCCAGCAGCAACGTCCGTTCCTACGAGCAGTACTTC
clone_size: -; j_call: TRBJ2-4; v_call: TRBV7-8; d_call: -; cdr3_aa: CASSAQGGSKNIQYF; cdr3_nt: TGTGCCAGCAGCGCTCAGGGGGGATCCAAAAACATTCAGTACTTC
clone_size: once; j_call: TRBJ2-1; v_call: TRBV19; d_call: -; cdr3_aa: CASSMSGAYNEQFF; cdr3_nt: TGTGCCAGTAGTATGAGCGGTGCTTACAATGAGCAGTTCTTC
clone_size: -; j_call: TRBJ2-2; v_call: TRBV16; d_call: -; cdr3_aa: CASSTRQGTNGELFF; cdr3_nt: TGTGCCAGCAGTACCAGGCAGGGAACAAACGGGGAGCTGTTTTTT
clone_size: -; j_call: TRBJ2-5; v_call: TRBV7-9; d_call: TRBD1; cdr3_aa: CASSSGTGGLQETQYF; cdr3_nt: TGTGCCAGCAGCTCCGGGACAGGGGGGCTACAAGAGACCCAGTACTTC
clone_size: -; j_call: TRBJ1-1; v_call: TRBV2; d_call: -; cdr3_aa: CASSYRGAWTEAFF; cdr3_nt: TGTGCCAGCAGTTATCGGGGGGCTTGGACTGAAGCTTTCTTT
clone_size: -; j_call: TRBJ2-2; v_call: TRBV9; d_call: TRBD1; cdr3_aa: CASSVIGTGATGELFF; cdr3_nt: TGTGCCAGCAGCGTTATCGGGACAGGGGCCACCGGGGAGCTGTTTTTT
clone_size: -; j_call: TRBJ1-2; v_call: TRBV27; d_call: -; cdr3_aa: CASGGGYGYTF; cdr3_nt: TGTGCCAGCGGAGGGGGTTATGGCTACACCTTC
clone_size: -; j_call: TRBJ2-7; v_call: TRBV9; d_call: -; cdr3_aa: CASSVDMGSTYEQYF; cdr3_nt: TGTGCCAGCAGCGTAGATATGGGCAGTACCTACGAGCAGTACTTC